Sequencing of this T cell receptor beta chain was carried out in a study of resident and recirculating memory T cells in vitiligo (dated by TCRdb to the late 2010s). Background for the entire study: For TCR beta sequencing, epidermis was obtained by shave biopsy from two lesional and two nonlesional sites, and PBMCs were also collected, from each of a few stable vitiligo patients. Without any cell sorting, samples were homogenized immediately before genomic DNA was extracted using the Qiagen DNeasy Blood & Tissue Kit. Human TCR beta sequencing was used to test whether specific clones in lesional vitiligo skin differed from clones in nonlesional skin and blood.

Results the study describes overall, beyond this receptor: Working out how much the T cell clones identified in the vitiligo lesions and the human Trm versus Tcm pools each contribute will require future mechanistic studies. No unique dominant TCR clone was detected, and variation in clonality was observed among vitiligo lesions. TCR sequences were not shared across biopsy sites or across patients, which suggests that different T cell clones infiltrate different lesions, a pattern described as private specificity. Overlap and correlation analysis found no significant repertoire overlap between any two biopsies, even biopsies from the same patient, apart from each lesion compared with itself.

CDR3 length: 15 amino acids, cysteine to phenylalanine. The only DNA kept is the CDR3, 45 bases in frame from the first base. V and J lose 8 bases and 4 bases, and a span of 21 bases separates them. The CDR1 and CDR2 encoded by the germline V gene (reference sequence) are LNHDA and SQIVND. Stable vitiligo was defined as no change in lesions over the previous 6 months. To qualify as stable, patients additionally needed to show no confetti depigmentation, which is a clinical sign of active vitiligo. Any patient who had received treatment in the previous three months was excluded. PBMCs were isolated from heparinized blood by Ficoll density gradient centrifugation and were subsequently flash-frozen. The immunoSEQ hsTCRB kit was used to amplify TCR beta chains from the genomic DNA. TCR beta libraries were sequenced on an Illumina MiSeq instrument by the immunoSEQ service. The source study handled its data this way. Analysis of the repertoire data was performed with the immunoSEQ Analyzer. Here the immuneACCESS table is served through TCRdb, limited to in-frame sequences with V and J called. Missing clones are a known gap in these copies; in checked studies unresolved V genes cover under half, and the rest lacks a known reason. V and J calls and clone size are as listed in that table; D and trimming were resolved from the DNA. Recorded for this sample are tens of thousands of clones; roughly 94% of them occurred a single time. About 5% of the sample goes to the ten largest clones.

Of note for this clone: The clone's antigen remains unknown. No base qualities exist here, and no much larger clone lies one base off it.

The rearranged segments are TRBV19 and TRBJ2-7, and possibly TRBD1, on 6 matching bases. The sequence was collected from a male donor with vitiligo. Source material: blood. DNA sequence: TGTGCCAGTGGCAAAACAGGGTATAAATCTTACGAGCAGTACTTC. This sequence encodes CASGKTGYKSYEQYF.